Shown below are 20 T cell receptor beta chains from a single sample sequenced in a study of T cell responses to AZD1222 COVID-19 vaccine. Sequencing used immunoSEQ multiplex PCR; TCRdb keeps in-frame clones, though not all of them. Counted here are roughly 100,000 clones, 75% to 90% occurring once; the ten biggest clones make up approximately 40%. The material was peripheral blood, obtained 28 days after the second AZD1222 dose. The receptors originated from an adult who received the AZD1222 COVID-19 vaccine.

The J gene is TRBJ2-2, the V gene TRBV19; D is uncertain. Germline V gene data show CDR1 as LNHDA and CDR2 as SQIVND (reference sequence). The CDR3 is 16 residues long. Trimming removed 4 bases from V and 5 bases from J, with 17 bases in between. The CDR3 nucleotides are TGTGCCAGTAGTAGTGAAGGTACAACGACGACCGGGGAGCTGTTTTTT. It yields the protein CASSSEGTTTTGELFF.

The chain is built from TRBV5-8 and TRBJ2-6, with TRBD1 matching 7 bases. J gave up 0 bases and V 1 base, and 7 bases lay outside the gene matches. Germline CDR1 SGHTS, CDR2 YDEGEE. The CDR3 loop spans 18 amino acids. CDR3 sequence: CASSLYGTVYSGANVLTF. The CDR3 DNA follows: TGTGCCAGCAGCTTGTATGGGACAGTATACTCTGGGGCCAACGTCCTGACTTTC.

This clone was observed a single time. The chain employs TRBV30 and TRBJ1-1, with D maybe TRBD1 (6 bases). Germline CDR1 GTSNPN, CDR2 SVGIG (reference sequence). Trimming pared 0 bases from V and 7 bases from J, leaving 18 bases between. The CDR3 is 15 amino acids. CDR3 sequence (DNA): TGTGCCTGGAGTGTAACAGGGAAAGGCCGCGGTGAAGCTTTCTTT. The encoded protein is CAWSVTGKGRGEAFF. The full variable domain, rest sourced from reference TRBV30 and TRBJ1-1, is SQTIHQWPATLVQPVGSPLSLECTVEGTSNPNLYWYRQAAGRGLQLLFYSVGIGQISSEVPQNLSASRPQDRQFILSSKKLLLSDSGFYLCAWSVTGKGRGEAFFGQGTRLTVV.

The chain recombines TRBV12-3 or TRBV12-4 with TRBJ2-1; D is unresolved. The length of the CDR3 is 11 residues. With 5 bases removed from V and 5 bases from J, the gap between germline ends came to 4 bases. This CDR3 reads CASSRDNEQFF. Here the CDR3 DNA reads TGTGCCAGCAGTCGAGACAATGAGCAGTTCTTC.

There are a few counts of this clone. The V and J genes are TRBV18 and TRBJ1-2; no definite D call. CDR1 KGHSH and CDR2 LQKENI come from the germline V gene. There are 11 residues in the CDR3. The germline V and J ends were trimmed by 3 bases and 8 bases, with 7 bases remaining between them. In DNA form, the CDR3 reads TGTGCCAGCTCACCTAGCGGGGGCTACACCTTC. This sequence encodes CASSPSGGYTF.

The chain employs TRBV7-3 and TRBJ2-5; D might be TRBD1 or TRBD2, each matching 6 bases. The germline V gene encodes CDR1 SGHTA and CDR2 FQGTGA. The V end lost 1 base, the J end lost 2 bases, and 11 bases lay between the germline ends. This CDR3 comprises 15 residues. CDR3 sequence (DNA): TGTGCCAGCAGCTTAATAGGGGGGAAGCAAGAGACCCAGTACTTC. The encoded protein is CASSLIGGKQETQYF.

CDR3 loop: CASSEQGFYQPQHF. In DNA, the CDR3 is TGTGCCAGTAGTGAACAGGGGTTTTACCAGCCCCAGCATTTT. J is TRBJ1-5 and V is TRBV19; 7 nucleotides line up with TRBD1. With 5 bases clipped from V and 7 bases from J, the junction kept 8 bases outside the gene matches. Germline V gives CDR1 LNHDA, CDR2 SQIVND (reference sequence). This CDR3 spans 14 amino acids.

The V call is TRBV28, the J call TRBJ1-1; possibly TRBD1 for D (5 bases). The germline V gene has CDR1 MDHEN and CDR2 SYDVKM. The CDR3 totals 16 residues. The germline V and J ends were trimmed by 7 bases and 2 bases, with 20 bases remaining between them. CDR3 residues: CASTRPRGRDNTEAFF. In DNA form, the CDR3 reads TGTGCCAGCACTCGTCCCCGCGGGAGGGACAACACTGAAGCTTTCTTT.

The CDR3 protein is CASSLSGMNTEAFF. DNA for the CDR3: TGCGCCAGCAGCTTGTCGGGCATGAACACTGAAGCTTTCTTT. The chain carries TRBV5-1 and TRBJ1-1; no reliable D call. The V end was cut by 1 base, the J end by 0 bases, with 7 bases between. The CDR3 is 14 amino acids. Germline-derived CDR1 and CDR2 are SGHRS and YFSETQ. The full variable domain, in which reference TRBV5-1 and TRBJ1-1 provide the parts outside the CDR3, is KAGVTQTPRYLIKTRGQQVTLSCSPISGHRSVSWYQQTPGQGLQFLFEYFSETQRNKGNFPGRFSGRQFSNSRSEMNVSTLELGDSALYLCASSLSGMNTEAFFGQGTRLTVV.

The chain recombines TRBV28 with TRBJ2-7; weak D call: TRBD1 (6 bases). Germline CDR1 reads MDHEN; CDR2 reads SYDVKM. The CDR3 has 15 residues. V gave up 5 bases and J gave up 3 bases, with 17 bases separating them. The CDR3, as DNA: TGTGCCAGCAGTGGGAGCACAGGGCTAGGCTACGAGCAGTACTTC. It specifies CASSGSTGLGYEQYF.

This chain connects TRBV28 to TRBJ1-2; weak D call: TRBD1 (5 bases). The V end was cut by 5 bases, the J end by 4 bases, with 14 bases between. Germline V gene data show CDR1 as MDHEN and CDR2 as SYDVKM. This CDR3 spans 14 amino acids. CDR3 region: CASSPPRGSYGYTF. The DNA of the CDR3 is TGTGCCAGCAGTCCTCCCCGGGGGAGCTATGGCTACACCTTC.

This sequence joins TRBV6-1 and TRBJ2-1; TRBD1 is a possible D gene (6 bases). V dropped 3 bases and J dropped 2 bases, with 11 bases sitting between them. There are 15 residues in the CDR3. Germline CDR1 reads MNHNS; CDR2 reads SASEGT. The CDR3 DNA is TGTGCCAGCAGTGACGACAGGTCGCCCTACAATGAGCAGTTCTTC. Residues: CASSDDRSPYNEQFF.

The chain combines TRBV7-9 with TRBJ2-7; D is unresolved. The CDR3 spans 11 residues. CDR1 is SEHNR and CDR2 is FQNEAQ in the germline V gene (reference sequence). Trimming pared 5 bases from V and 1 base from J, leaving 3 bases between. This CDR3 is CASSRSYEQYF. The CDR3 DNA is TGTGCCAGCAGCCGGTCCTACGAGCAGTACTTC.

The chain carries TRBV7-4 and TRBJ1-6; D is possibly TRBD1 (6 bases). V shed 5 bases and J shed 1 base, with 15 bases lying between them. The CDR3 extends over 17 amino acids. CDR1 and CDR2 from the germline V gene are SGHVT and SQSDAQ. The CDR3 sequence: CASSPRGGGSYNSPLHF. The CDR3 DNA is TGTGCCAGCAGCCCACGAGGGGGGGGATCCTATAATTCACCCCTCCACTTT. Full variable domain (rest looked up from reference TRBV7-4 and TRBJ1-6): GAGVSQSPRYKVAKRGRDVALRCDSISGHVTLYWYRQTLGQGSEVLTYSQSDAQRDKSGRPSGRFSAERPERSVSTLKIQRTEQGDSAVYLCASSPRGGGSYNSPLHFGNGTRLTVT.

CDR3 region: CASSLSNRAGGEKLFF. CDR3 DNA: TGTGCCAGCAGCCTCAGTAACAGGGCGGGAGGTGAAAAACTGTTTTTT. V is TRBV7-8 and J is TRBJ1-4; TRBD1 is a possible D gene (6 bases). The CDR3 runs to 16 residues. Trimming pared 5 bases from V and 7 bases from J, leaving 20 bases between. The germline V gene encodes CDR1 SGHVS and CDR2 FQNEAQ.

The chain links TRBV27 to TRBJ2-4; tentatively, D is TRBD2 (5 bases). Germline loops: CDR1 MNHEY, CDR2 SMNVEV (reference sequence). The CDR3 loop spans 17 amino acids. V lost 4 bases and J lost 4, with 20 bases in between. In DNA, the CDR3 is TGTGCCAGCAGTTCCTTAAGGGTTAGCGCGACTAAAAACATTCAGTACTTC. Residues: CASSSLRVSATKNIQYF.

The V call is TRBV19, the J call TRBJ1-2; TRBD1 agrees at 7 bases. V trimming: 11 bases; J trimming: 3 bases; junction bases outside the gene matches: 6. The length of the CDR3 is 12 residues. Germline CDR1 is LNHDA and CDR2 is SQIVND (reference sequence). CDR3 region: CAGRTGDYGYTF. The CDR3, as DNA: TGTGCCGGTCGGACAGGAGACTATGGCTACACCTTC.

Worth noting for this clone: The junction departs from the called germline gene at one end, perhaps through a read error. The CDR3 sequence is CASSLDRGTGANVLTF. The DNA of the CDR3 is TGTGCCAGCAGTTTGGACAGGGGCACTGGGGCCAACGTCCTGACTTTC. The V call is TRBV5-6, the J call TRBJ2-6; 9 bases line up with TRBD1. Germline V lookup: CDR1 SGHDT, CDR2 YYEEEE. There are 16 residues in the CDR3. Together with reference TRBV5-6 and TRBJ2-6, the CDR3 gives the full variable domain: DAGVTQSPTHLIKTRGQQVTLRCSPKSGHDTVSWYQQALGQGPQFIFQYYEEEERQRGNFPDRFSGHQFPNYSSELNVNALLLGDSALYLCASSLDRGTGANVLTFGAGSRLTVL.

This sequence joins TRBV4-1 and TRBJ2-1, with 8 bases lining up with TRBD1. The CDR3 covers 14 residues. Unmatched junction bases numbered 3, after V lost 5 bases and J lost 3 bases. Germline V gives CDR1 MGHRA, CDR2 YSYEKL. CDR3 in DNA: TGCGCCAGCAGCTCCGGGACAGGCTACAATGAGCAGTTCTTC. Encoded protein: CASSSGTGYNEQFF.

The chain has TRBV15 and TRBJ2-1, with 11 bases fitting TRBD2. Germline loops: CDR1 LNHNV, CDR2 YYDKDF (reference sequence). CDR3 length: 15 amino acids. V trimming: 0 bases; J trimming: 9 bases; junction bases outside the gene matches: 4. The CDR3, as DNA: TGTGCCACCAGCAGAGAACTAGCGGGAGACAGTGAGCAGTTCTTC. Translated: CATSRELAGDSEQFF.